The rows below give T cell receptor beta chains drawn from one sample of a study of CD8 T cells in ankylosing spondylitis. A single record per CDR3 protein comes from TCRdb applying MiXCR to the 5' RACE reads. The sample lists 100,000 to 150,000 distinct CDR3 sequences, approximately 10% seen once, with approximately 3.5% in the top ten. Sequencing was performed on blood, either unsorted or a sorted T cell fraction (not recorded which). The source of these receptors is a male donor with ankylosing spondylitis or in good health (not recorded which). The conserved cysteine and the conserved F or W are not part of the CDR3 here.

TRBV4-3	ASSQGLARYNEQF
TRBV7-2	ASSLGGANNEQF
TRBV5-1	ATRERVTTYEQY
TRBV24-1	ATSDPRRGRDYNEQF
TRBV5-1	ASSLWGTDTQY
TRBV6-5	ASSHSRNTGELF
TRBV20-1	SAESGRYNEQF
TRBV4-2	ASSPPPGGPGNEQF
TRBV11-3	ASSPRVGEQF
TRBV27	ASSLTPGLSYEQY
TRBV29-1	SVCDRWNTGELF
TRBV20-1	SAGTGLEGTDTQY
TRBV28	ASSSRAKNTDTQY
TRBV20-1	SARGRLAGGIAGELF
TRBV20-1	SARDPGLAGGRRETQY
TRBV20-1	SAVGGYQPQH
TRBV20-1	SARDRASGIATDTQY
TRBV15	ATSSWSGELF
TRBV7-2	ASSISGSTGELF
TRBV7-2	ASSWTGYTGELF
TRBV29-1	SVPREGTDTQY
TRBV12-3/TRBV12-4	ASSFGSRGGELF
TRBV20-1	SAPRGGELF
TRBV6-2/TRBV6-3	ASSYSSLAGIYNEQF
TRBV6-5	ASSFIVDRRIQETQY
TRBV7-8	ASSLSSGTGRADTQY
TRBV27	ASSPLYMTGALNTEAF
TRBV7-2	ASSLGGGDKAF
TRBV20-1	SAPLGMTGELF
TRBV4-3	ASSQGLNANNEQF
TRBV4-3	ASSQALGQPQH
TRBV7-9	ASSLEQNTEAF
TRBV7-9	ASSVTFDRENSPLH
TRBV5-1	ASSLGLTIGSPLH
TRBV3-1	ASRTWGLAGGPYTGELF
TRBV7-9	ASSLGGDGYT
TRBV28	ASSLSLPDREQPQH
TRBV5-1	ASKDSQETQY
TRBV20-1	SALERGGLSTQY
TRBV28	ASRTSGVSYNEQF
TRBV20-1	SATSGRETQY
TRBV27	ASSDRGGYGYT
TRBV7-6	ASSLVTSGRAGRNEQF
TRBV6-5	ASSIDRGTDTQY
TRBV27	ASSLIRVRGTEAF
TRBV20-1	SARVIAGGAYDTQY
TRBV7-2	ASSLLSGIGANVLT
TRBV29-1	SVDTIDFRGQGKETQY
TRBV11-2	ASSSTNLAGDSYNEQF
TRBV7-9	ASSLASRYEQF
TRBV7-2	ASSFQLAGEGTDTQY
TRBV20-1	SATRLAGGITDTQY
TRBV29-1	SVDGGLAPSYNEQF
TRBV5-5	ASSPPGQGLGYT
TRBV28	ASTYFGLDTQY
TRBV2	ASNRFVGEQF
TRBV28	ASRGNGWFRF
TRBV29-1	SVAISGATYEQY
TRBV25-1	ASSESSGSADEQF
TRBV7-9	ASSLAGGSVGDTQY